This entry concerns a single TCR beta chain. These data originate in a study of shared clonotypes between healthy human individuals. V was pared by 3 bases and J by 5 bases, with 8 bases between. CDR3 length: 13 residues. From germline, CDR1 is MGHRA and CDR2 YSYEKL. The donors were adults (healthy and HIV-negative) with no recent acute infections or vaccinations. The method was immunoSEQ multiplex PCR; TCRdb's version includes in-frame clones alone and lacks a portion of them. The sample has some 100,000 clones, 68% seen once. Input material: memory CD8+ T cells sorted from blood. Subset described: CD45RO+ cells pooled with CCR7-negative TemRA cells. The rearrangement uses TRBV4-1 and TRBJ2-1; no definite D call. The sequence derives from a woman aged 30 to 39 in good health. The CDR3 DNA reads as TGCGCCAGCAGCCATGCGAACAACAATGAGCAGTTCTTC. This encodes CASSHANNNEQFF.